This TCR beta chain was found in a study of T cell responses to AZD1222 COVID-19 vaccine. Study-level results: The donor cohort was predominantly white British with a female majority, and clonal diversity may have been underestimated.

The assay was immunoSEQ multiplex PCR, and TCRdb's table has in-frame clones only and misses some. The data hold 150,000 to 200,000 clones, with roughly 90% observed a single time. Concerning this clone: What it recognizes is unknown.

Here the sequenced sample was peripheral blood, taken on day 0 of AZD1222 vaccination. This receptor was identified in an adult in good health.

As DNA, the CDR3 is TGTGCCAGCAGTTTAGGGCCCCTTCAGCCCCAGCATTTT. The encoded protein is CASSLGPLQPQHF. The chain is built from TRBV27 and TRBJ1-5; D uncertain. The germline V gene encodes CDR1 MNHEY and CDR2 SMNVEV (reference sequence). Trimming pared 2 bases from V and 6 bases from J, leaving 8 bases between. There are 13 residues in the CDR3.